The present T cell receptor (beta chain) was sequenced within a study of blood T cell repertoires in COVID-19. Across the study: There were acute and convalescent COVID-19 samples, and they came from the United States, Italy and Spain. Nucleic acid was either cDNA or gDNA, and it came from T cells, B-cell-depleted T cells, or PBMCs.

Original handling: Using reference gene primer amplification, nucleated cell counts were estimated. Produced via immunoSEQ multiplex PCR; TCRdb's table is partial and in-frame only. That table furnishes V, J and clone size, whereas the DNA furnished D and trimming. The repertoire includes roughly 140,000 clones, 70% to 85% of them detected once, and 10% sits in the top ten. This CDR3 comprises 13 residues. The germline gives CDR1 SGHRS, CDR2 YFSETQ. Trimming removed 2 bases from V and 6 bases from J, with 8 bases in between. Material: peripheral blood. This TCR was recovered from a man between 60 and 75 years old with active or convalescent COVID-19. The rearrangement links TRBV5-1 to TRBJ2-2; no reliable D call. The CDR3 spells CASSFPPAGELFF. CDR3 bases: TGCGCCAGCAGCTTTCCTCCCGCCGGGGAGCTGTTTTTT.